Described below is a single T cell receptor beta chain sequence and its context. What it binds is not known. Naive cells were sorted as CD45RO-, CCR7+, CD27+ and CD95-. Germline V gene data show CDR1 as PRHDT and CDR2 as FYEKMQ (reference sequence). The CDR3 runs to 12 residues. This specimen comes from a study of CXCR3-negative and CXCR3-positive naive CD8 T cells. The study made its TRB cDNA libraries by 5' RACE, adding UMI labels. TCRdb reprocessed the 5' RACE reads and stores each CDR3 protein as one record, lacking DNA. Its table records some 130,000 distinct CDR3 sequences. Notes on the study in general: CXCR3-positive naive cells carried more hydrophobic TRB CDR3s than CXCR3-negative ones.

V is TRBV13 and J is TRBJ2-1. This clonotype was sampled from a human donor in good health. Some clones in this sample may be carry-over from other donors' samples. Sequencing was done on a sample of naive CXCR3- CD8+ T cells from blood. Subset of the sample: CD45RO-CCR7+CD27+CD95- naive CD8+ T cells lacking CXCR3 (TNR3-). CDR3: CASSSDQYEQFF.